These 22 T cell receptor beta chains came from one sample sequenced in a study of T cells after somatic rescue of genetic block. Generated by immunoSEQ multiplex PCR, the TCRdb table keeps only in-frame clones and is missing some. The repertoire includes some 70,000 clones, roughly 88% of them detected once, and about 3% sits in the top ten. The material sequenced was peripheral blood mononuclear cells (PBMCs). These receptors all come from a man between 25 and 39 years old.

DNA for the CDR3: TGCAGCGTTGGAGTGGCCGCAGATACGCAGTATTTT. It specifies CSVGVAADTQYF. J is TRBJ2-3 and V is TRBV29-1; D call uncertain. The CDR3 length is 12 residues. Per the germline V gene, CDR1 is SQVTM and CDR2 is ANQGSEA. V was trimmed by 4 bases and J by 4 bases, leaving 9 bases between them.

The chain links TRBV6-1 to TRBJ1-3; no clear D. CDR1 is MNHNS and CDR2 is SASEGT in the germline V gene. The CDR3 length is 14 residues. The V end was cut by 4 bases, the J end by 1 base, with 8 bases between. CDR3 sequence reads: CASSGTASGNTIYF. CDR3 coding DNA: TGTGCCAGCAGTGGAACAGCTTCTGGAAACACCATATATTTT.

This clone has only a few counts. J is TRBJ1-4 and V is TRBV4-1; no firm D call. The CDR3 extends over 12 amino acids. Germline assignment: CDR1 MGHRA and CDR2 YSYEKL. Trimming took off 4 bases at V and 8 bases at J, with 8 bases between the two ends. The CDR3 coding sequence is TGCGCCAGCAGCCGGGCGGGGGAAAAACTGTTTTTT. This sequence encodes CASSRAGEKLFF.

The chain is built from TRBV18 and TRBJ1-5; weak D call: TRBD1 (5 bases). Trimming shortened V by 2 bases and J by 6 bases, and 17 bases separated the two germline ends. This CDR3 has 16 amino acids. Germline assignment: CDR1 KGHSH and CDR2 LQKENI. CDR3 DNA: TGTGCCAGCTCACCAAGGATGTTGGGGCTCGGTCAGCCCCAGCATTTT. Its protein product is CASSPRMLGLGQPQHF.

The chain couples TRBV7-3 to TRBJ1-5, with 10 nucleotides matching TRBD1. Germline CDR1 reads SGHTA; CDR2 reads FQGTGA. After removal of 7 bases from V and 1 base from J, the junction contained 22 bases not matched to a gene. The CDR3 runs to 21 residues. The DNA of the CDR3 is TGTGCCAGCATCCAATTACTAATCTCTGGACAGGGGGTTACCAGCAATCAGCCCCAGCATTTT. This codes for CASIQLLISGQGVTSNQPQHF.

CDR3 loop: CASSQDLNLPFF. CDR3 nucleotide sequence: TGTGCCAGCAGCCAAGATCTTAACCTCCCTTTCTTT. J is TRBJ1-1 and V is TRBV4-2; the D is unclear. CDR1 and CDR2 (germline): LGHNA, YNFKEQ. This CDR3 has 12 residues. Trimming pared 0 bases from V and 12 bases from J, leaving 11 bases between.

V usage is TRBV9 and J usage is TRBJ2-5; D might be TRBD1 (5 bases). V was pared by 1 base and J by 4 bases, with 17 bases between. The CDR3 has 16 residues. The germline gives CDR1 SGDLS, CDR2 YYNGEE. For the CDR3, the DNA is TGTGCCAGCAGCGTATCAGGGATGAGTGGTCCAGAGACCCAGTACTTC. It specifies CASSVSGMSGPETQYF.

CDR3 region: CSAPPKETQYF. The CDR3 DNA reads as TGCAGTGCTCCCCCCAAAGAGACCCAGTACTTC. V usage is TRBV20-1 and J usage is TRBJ2-5; D gene ambiguous. The CDR3 runs to 11 residues. Germline V gives CDR1 DFQATT, CDR2 SNEGSKA (reference sequence). The V and J ends lost 5 bases and 3 bases respectively, with 7 bases between them.

The chain carries TRBV7-9 and TRBJ2-7, with D uncertain. Germline V CDR1 and CDR2: SEHNR, FQNEAQ (reference sequence). V was trimmed by 2 bases and J by 4 bases, leaving 6 bases between them. CDR3 length equals 12 residues. CDR3 protein: CASSLTTYEQYF. In DNA form, the CDR3 reads TGTGCCAGCAGCTTAACCACTTACGAGCAGTACTTC.

The chain employs TRBV15 and TRBJ1-1; 8 nucleotides agree with TRBD1. The length of the CDR3 is 16 residues. Per the germline V gene, CDR1 is LNHNV and CDR2 is YYDKDF (reference sequence). V dropped 3 bases and J dropped 2; count of bases not matched to a gene: 8. The CDR3 nucleotides read TGTGCCACCAGCAGGGGAGAGACAGGGGTTAACACTGAAGCTTTCTTT. Translated, it gives CATSRGETGVNTEAFF. Filled out from reference TRBV15 and TRBJ1-1, the complete variable domain reads DAMVIQNPRYQVTQFGKPVTLSCSQTLNHNVMYWYQQKSSQAPKLLFHYYDKDFNNEADTPDNFQSRRPNTSFCFLDIRSPGLGDTAMYLCATSRGETGVNTEAFFGQGTRLTVV.

The rearrangement uses TRBV27 and TRBJ2-1; D unresolved. There are 14 residues in the CDR3. The germline gives CDR1 MNHEY, CDR2 SMNVEV (reference sequence). V was trimmed by 6 bases and J by 0 bases, leaving 9 bases between them. The CDR3 loop is CASSVSSSYNEQFF. The CDR3 DNA reads as TGTGCCAGCAGCGTCTCCAGCTCCTACAATGAGCAGTTCTTC.

The V gene is TRBV4-1, the J gene TRBJ2-7, with D tentatively TRBD1 or TRBD2 (5 bases each). CDR3 size: 14 residues. The germline V and J ends were trimmed by 3 bases and 2 bases, with 11 bases remaining between them. Germline-derived CDR1 and CDR2 are MGHRA and YSYEKL. CDR3 protein: CASSHGTETYEQYF. The CDR3 DNA follows: TGCGCCAGCAGCCACGGGACGGAAACCTACGAGCAGTACTTC.

The chain joins TRBV2 to TRBJ1-2, with D hard to call. V lost 2 bases and J lost 8, with 12 bases in between. CDR1 is SNHLY and CDR2 is FYNNEI in the germline V gene. This CDR3 comprises 13 residues. CDR3 sequence (DNA): TGTGCCAGCAGTGAAATCCGGGGAGAAGGCTACACCTTC. This sequence encodes CASSEIRGEGYTF.

This sequence joins TRBV28 and TRBJ1-4, with TRBD1 as a possible D gene (5 bases). The V gene's germline CDR1 is MDHEN and CDR2 SYDVKM. The CDR3 sequence is 14 residues long. The V and J ends lost 7 bases and 4 bases respectively, with 13 bases between them. CDR3 protein: CASTAGHYNEKLFF. Here the CDR3 DNA reads TGTGCCAGCACCGCCGGACACTATAATGAAAAACTGTTTTTT.

The CDR3 protein is CASSVGLEGGETQYF. The CDR3 DNA reads TGTGCCAGCAGCGTCGGACTAGAAGGGGGGGAGACCCAGTACTTC. This chain joins TRBV7-6 and TRBJ2-5, with a tentative D call TRBD2 (7 bases). The germline gives CDR1 SGHVS, CDR2 FNYEAQ. This CDR3 has 15 residues. Trimming shortened V by 5 bases and J by 5 bases, and 18 bases separated the two germline ends. Looking up the rest from reference TRBV7-6 and TRBJ2-5 gives the full variable domain: GAGVSQSPRYKVTKRGQDVALRCDPISGHVSLYWYRQALGQGPEFLTYFNYEAQQDKSGLPNDRFSAERPEGSISTLTIQRTEQRDSAMYRCASSVGLEGGETQYFGPGTRLLVL.

The chain links TRBV21-1 to TRBJ2-1; TRBD2, the D gene given by the table, was not confirmed from the DNA. TRBV21-1 is given as a pseudogene. This CDR3 has 11 residues. CDR3: CASPGLGGKFF. DNA of the CDR3: TGTGCCTCCCCAGGGTTGGGAGGAAAGTTCTTC.

The chain employs TRBV5-6 and TRBJ2-7; D assignment may be TRBD1 or TRBD2 (5 bases each). The germline V and J ends were trimmed by 4 bases and 8 bases, with 22 bases remaining between them. Germline V CDR1 and CDR2: SGHDT, YYEEEE. This CDR3 has 15 residues. CDR3 DNA sequence: TGTGCCAGCAGCGCCCGGGGCAGGGTAGCCGTCAAGCAGTACTTC. Protein sequence: CASSARGRVAVKQYF.

The V call is TRBV2, the J call TRBJ1-1; D is perhaps TRBD1 (5 bases). The CDR3 loop spans 15 amino acids. The V end was cut by 6 bases, the J end by 5 bases, with 19 bases between. The germline V gene has CDR1 SNHLY and CDR2 FYNNEI. CDR3 amino acids: CASRPSPTRGTEAFF. As DNA, the CDR3 is TGTGCCAGCAGGCCAAGCCCAACTCGGGGGACTGAAGCTTTCTTT.

The chain is built from TRBV5-4 and TRBJ1-1, with a tentative D call TRBD1 (6 bases). The length of the CDR3 is 15 residues. Germline values: CDR1 SGHNT, CDR2 YYREEE (reference sequence). Trimming removed 0 bases at V and 1 base at J, with 10 bases between. The chain's CDR3 is CASSLGQVRNTEAFF. The CDR3 DNA reads TGTGCCAGCAGCTTGGGACAGGTCCGGAACACTGAAGCTTTCTTT.

The V gene is TRBV6-1, the J gene TRBJ2-7; possible D gene TRBD1, 5 bases. Trimming shortened V by 3 bases and J by 4 bases, and 10 bases separated the two germline ends. CDR1 and CDR2 (germline): MNHNS, SASEGT. The CDR3 length is 13 residues. CDR3 region: CASSEGRAYEQYF. Written as DNA, the CDR3 is TGTGCCAGCAGTGAGGGCAGGGCTTACGAGCAGTACTTC.

The chain links TRBV9 to TRBJ1-2, with D tentatively TRBD1 (6 bases). Germline CDR1 is SGDLS and CDR2 is YYNGEE. The CDR3 contains 14 residues. V lost 4 bases, J lost 6 bases, and 16 bases lay in between. The CDR3 region is CASSPRQVGDGYTF. The CDR3 bases are TGTGCCAGCAGCCCCCGACAGGTAGGGGATGGCTACACCTTC.

The rearrangement links TRBV7-2 to TRBJ1-2, with 7 bases aligning to TRBD1. Germline assignment: CDR1 SGHTA and CDR2 FQGNSA. The CDR3 is made up of 15 amino acids. The V and J ends lost 5 bases and 2 bases, in that order; junction bases with no gene match: 8. DNA of the CDR3: TGTGCCAGCAGCACACGGGACAGATTAAACTATGGCTACACCTTC. It codes for CASSTRDRLNYGYTF.